Sequencing of this T cell receptor (beta chain) was carried out in a study of cytomegalovirus exposure and HLA in healthy donors. Study background: Caucasian-associated ancestry cluster membership applied to about four fifths of about 370 genotyped donors.

This CDR3 is 15 amino acids long. Findings and limits, study-wide: TRBV6-2, TRBV6-3 and some other V segments were excluded as indistinguishable. Later, an analysis showed that TCR beta chains associated with HLA were more clonally expanded than others that were equally common. A later analysis linked a missense variant in DCLRE1C to the trimming of TCR beta V and J genes.

In the case of this clone: Its antigen is undetermined.

Use of 60 Vbeta and 13 Jbeta primers characterized the PCR. Sequencing was performed with immunoSEQ multiplex PCR; in TCRdb, only in-frame clones are kept and a portion is missing. The sample includes tens of thousands of clones, 80% to 90% of them seen just once. Sequenced: PBMCs. The gene calls are TRBV21-1 and TRBJ2-7; whether TRBD1, the table's D call, matches the DNA was not checked. TRBV21-1 corresponds to a pseudogene. This TCR came from a woman in her thirties in good health and CMV-seronegative. The CDR3 DNA reads TGTGCCAGCAGGGACGGACAGGGGACTACCTACGAGCAGTACTTC. As protein: CASRDGQGTTYEQYF.